This paragraph covers one T cell receptor (beta chain) sequence. Negative isolation yielded CD8+ and CD4+ T cells; FACS enriched TEMRA cells. cDNA came from about 0.46 to 1 ug RNA primed by random hexamers. immunoSEQ multiplex PCR amplified TCR beta CDR3 across 54 Vbeta, 13 Jbeta. Each CDR3 protein gets one entry after TCRdb re-called the immunoSEQ multiplex PCR reads with MiXCR. This table holds 150,000 or so distinct CDR3 sequences, about 96% found once. These data originate in a study of CD8 T cells in Susac syndrome. On the study more broadly: Among the Susac syndrome patients sequenced, six had active disease and roughly 8 were in remission.

This CDR3 has 15 residues. Losses at the gene ends were 2 bases for V and 1 base for J; bases not matched to a gene: 2. CDR1 and CDR2 from the germline V gene are GTSNPN and SVGIG (reference sequence). The sample was CD4+ T cells from PBMCs. This chain joins TRBV30 and TRBJ2-2; 9 positions match TRBD1. This sequence was found in a human donor with Susac syndrome. The DNA of the CDR3 is TGTGCCTGGAGTACGGGACAGGGGAACACCGGGGAGCTGTTTTTT. Translation gives CAWSTGQGNTGELFF. Combining the CDR3 with reference TRBV30 and TRBJ2-2 gives the whole variable domain SQTIHQWPATLVQPVGSPLSLECTVEGTSNPNLYWYRQAAGRGLQLLFYSVGIGQISSEVPQNLSASRPQDRQFILSSKKLLLSDSGFYLCAWSTGQGNTGELFFGEGSRLTVL.